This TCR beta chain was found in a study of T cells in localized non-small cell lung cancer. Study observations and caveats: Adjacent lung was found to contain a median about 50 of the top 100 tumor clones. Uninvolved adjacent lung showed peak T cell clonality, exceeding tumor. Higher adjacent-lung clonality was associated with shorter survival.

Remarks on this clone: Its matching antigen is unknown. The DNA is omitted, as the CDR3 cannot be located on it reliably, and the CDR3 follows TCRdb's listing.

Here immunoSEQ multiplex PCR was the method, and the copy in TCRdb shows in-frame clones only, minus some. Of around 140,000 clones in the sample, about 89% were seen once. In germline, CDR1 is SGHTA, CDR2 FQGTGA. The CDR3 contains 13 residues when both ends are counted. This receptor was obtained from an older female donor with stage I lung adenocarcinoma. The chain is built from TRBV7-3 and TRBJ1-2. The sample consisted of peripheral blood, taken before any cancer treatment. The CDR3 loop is CASSFGTGANQVF.